This entry concerns a single TCR beta chain. Between the trimmed V and J ends, which lost 3 bases and 8 bases, there was a span of 17 bases. Germline V gene sequence: CDR1 LNHDA, CDR2 SQIVND (reference sequence). This CDR3 spans 15 amino acids. The data derive from a study of blood T cell repertoires in COVID-19. Method: immunoSEQ multiplex PCR; TCRdb's copy keeps in-frame clones and lacks some. The table shows over 150,000 clones, with approximately 80% occurring only once. V usage is TRBV19 and J usage is TRBJ1-5; D possibly corresponds to TRBD1 (6 bases). The origin of this receptor is a middle-aged woman with COVID-19, enrolled during active disease. Source material: peripheral blood. The CDR3 sequence is CASSMGQGREKPQHF. CDR3 nucleotides: TGTGCCAGTAGTATGGGTCAGGGGCGAGAAAAGCCCCAGCATTTT.